This record covers a single T cell receptor beta chain. Antigen specificity is unknown. The germline V gene has CDR1 SGHTA and CDR2 FQGNSA. Deletions cut 4 bases from V and 10 bases from J, with 11 bases between. The CDR3 runs 13 residues. These data come from a study of T-cell memory formation after mild COVID-19. Study results and caveats: A balance of CD4 and CD8 characterized clones contracting day 15 to 85, whereas later expanders leaned CD4+.

TCRdb analysed the 5' RACE reads with MiXCR anew, one entry per CDR3 protein. The sample has about 350,000 distinct CDR3 sequences, around 15% seen once. The TCR sequence derives from a man aged 18 to 29 who had mild COVID-19 (a few samples of this study predate the infection). Cell type and time point are not known. This sequence joins TRBV7-2 and TRBJ1-6; D perhaps matches TRBD1 (5 bases). Sequencing was carried out using PBMCs or a T cell subset sorted from them (not recorded which). Here the CDR3 DNA reads TGTGCCAGCAGCTATAGAGGGGAATCACCCCTCCACTTT. Translated, it gives CASSYRGESPLHF.